Following are 14 T cell receptor beta chains from one sample sequenced in a study of T-cell reconstitution after alpha-beta-depleted transplantation in children. Unique molecular identifiers tagged the TCRbeta library. TCRdb independently ran MiXCR on the PCR reads; one entry per CDR3 protein. The sample includes about 980,000 distinct CDR3 sequences, roughly 31% of them seen just once. Sequencing was performed on PBMCs, mostly from graft donor cells, taken 360 days after TCRalphabeta/CD19-depleted stem cell transplant. These receptors were collected from a boy in the first two years of life who had a stem cell transplant for SCID, so the T cells may come from the graft donor.

The chain carries TRBV20-1 and TRBJ2-7; the match to TRBD1 covers 8 bases. V shed 1 base, J shed 3 bases, and the junction held 2 bases outside the gene matches. CDR1 is DFQATT, CDR2 SNEGSKA, per germline (reference sequence). This CDR3 has 13 residues. For the CDR3, the DNA is TGCAGTGCTAGAGTGGACAGGGACTACGAGCAGTACTTC. Encoded protein: CSARVDRDYEQYF.

V usage is TRBV6-5 and J usage is TRBJ1-2; D perhaps matches TRBD1 (5 bases). The CDR3 sequence is 14 residues long. Germline V lookup: CDR1 MNHEY, CDR2 SVGAGI. V dropped 0 bases and J dropped 4 bases, with 9 bases sitting between them. The CDR3, as DNA: TGTGCCAGCAGTTACTCGACAGAGCTCTATGGCTACACCTTC. It yields the protein CASSYSTELYGYTF.

J is TRBJ2-2 and V is TRBV6-1; perhaps TRBD1 as D (6 bases). Trimming stripped 3 bases from V and 6 bases from J, with 11 bases between. The V gene's germline CDR1 is MNHNS and CDR2 SASEGT. The CDR3 covers 14 residues. The CDR3 region has the DNA TGTGCCAGCAGTGAGAGGGCAGGGGCCGGGGAGCTGTTTTTT. Translation gives CASSERAGAGELFF.

The chain combines TRBV6-5 with TRBJ1-5; D unresolved. CDR1 is MNHEY, CDR2 SVGAGI, per germline. The CDR3 length is 17 residues. V was clipped by 3 bases and J by 6 bases, with 21 bases between them. The CDR3 region is CASSYKGGDGSLQPQHF. As DNA, the CDR3 is TGTGCCAGCAGTTATAAAGGTGGGGATGGCAGCCTTCAGCCCCAGCATTTT.

This clonotype was seen ten or more times. The rearrangement links TRBV7-3 to TRBJ1-3; 8 bases map to TRBD1. Looked up from germline, CDR1 is SGHTA and CDR2 is FQGTGA. V gave up 2 bases and J gave up 1 base; unmatched junction bases: 1. The CDR3 length is 15 residues. CDR3 in amino acids: CASSLQGASGNTIYF. The CDR3 nucleotides read TGTGCCAGCAGCTTACAGGGGGCGTCTGGAAACACCATATATTTT.

A single count supports this clonotype. The CDR3 nucleotides are TGCGCCAGCAGCTTGGCCGGGGGGACAGGGCTATACGAGCAGTACTTC. Translated, it gives CASSLAGGTGLYEQYF. V is TRBV5-1 and J is TRBJ2-7, with TRBD1 matching 9 bases. The CDR3 has 16 residues. V gave up 0 bases and J gave up 4 bases; unmatched junction bases: 8. Germline V gene data show CDR1 as SGHRS and CDR2 as YFSETQ.

This clonotype was picked up a small number of times. The chain joins TRBV12-3 or TRBV12-4 to TRBJ2-5; a possible D gene is TRBD1 (5 bases). With 1 base removed from V and 2 bases from J, the gap between germline ends came to 11 bases. The CDR3 is 15 amino acids. CDR3 DNA: TGTGCCAGCAGTTTAGAAGGGGATTGGCAAGAGACCCAGTACTTC. This codes for CASSLEGDWQETQYF.

The genes are TRBV5-1 and TRBJ2-3; no clear D gene. Trimming cost V 3 bases and J 6 bases, with 11 bases left between them. The V gene's germline CDR1 is SGHRS and CDR2 YFSETQ. The CDR3 consists of 13 residues. DNA of the CDR3: TGCGCCAGCAGCTCCCCGGGTCTGGATACGCAGTATTTT. It is translated as CASSSPGLDTQYF. The full variable domain, rest sourced from reference TRBV5-1 and TRBJ2-3, is KAGVTQTPRYLIKTRGQQVTLSCSPISGHRSVSWYQQTPGQGLQFLFEYFSETQRNKGNFPGRFSGRQFSNSRSEMNVSTLELGDSALYLCASSSPGLDTQYFGPGTRLTVL.

This chain joins TRBV6-5 and TRBJ2-3; D gene unclear. CDR3 length equals 16 residues. The germline V gene has CDR1 MNHEY and CDR2 SVGAGI. The V and J ends lost 0 bases and 0 bases respectively, with 10 bases between them. The CDR3 nucleotides read TGTGCCAGCAGTTACTCGATAGGTAGAAGCACAGATACGCAGTATTTT. Translated: CASSYSIGRSTDTQYF.

The gene calls are TRBV12-3 or TRBV12-4 and TRBJ2-5, with TRBD1 identical over 9 bases. This CDR3 has 15 amino acids. The ends lost 6 bases at V and 4 bases at J; junction bases unmatched: 9. CDR3 coding DNA: TGTGCCAGCAGCCCACCGGGACAGGGAGGAGAGACCCAGTACTTC. The encoded protein is CASSPPGQGGETQYF.

This clonotype was found a few times. V and J are TRBV4-1 and TRBJ2-1; the D gene is possibly TRBD2 (5 bases). The CDR3 length is 14 residues. V lost 1 base, J lost 10 bases, and 14 bases lay in between. The germline V gene has CDR1 MGHRA and CDR2 YSYEKL. In nucleotides, the CDR3 is TGCGCCAGCAGCCAAGTACCCGCGGGTTGGGAGCAGTTCTTC. Protein product: CASSQVPAGWEQFF.

The chain recombines TRBV5-1 with TRBJ1-6; TRBD1 aligns across 8 bases. This CDR3 has 17 amino acids. The trim removed 0 bases at V and 6 bases at J, leaving 8 bases unmatched. The germline CDR1 and CDR2 sequences are SGHRS and YFSETQ. The CDR3 region is CASSLAGGQGSNSPLHF. The CDR3 nucleotides read TGCGCCAGCAGCTTGGCAGGGGGCCAAGGGTCTAATTCACCCCTCCACTTT.

The rearrangement links TRBV28 to TRBJ2-2; the D gene is possibly TRBD2 (6 bases). CDR3 length equals 16 residues. Trimming removed 4 bases at V and 3 bases at J, with 15 bases between. Per germline, CDR1 MDHEN and CDR2 SYDVKM. CDR3 loop: CASSWYGTYDTGELFF. In DNA, the CDR3 is TGTGCCAGCAGTTGGTACGGGACTTACGACACCGGGGAGCTGTTTTTT.

A few counts support this clonotype. The J gene is TRBJ1-1, the V gene TRBV4-1; 10 nucleotides align to TRBD1. The CDR3 has 15 amino acids. The ends lost 4 bases at V and 3 bases at J; junction bases unmatched: 5. The V gene's germline CDR1 is MGHRA and CDR2 YSYEKL. CDR3 in amino acids: CASSRTGQGYTEAFF. CDR3 sequence (DNA): TGCGCCAGCAGCCGGACGGGACAGGGGTACACTGAAGCTTTCTTT.